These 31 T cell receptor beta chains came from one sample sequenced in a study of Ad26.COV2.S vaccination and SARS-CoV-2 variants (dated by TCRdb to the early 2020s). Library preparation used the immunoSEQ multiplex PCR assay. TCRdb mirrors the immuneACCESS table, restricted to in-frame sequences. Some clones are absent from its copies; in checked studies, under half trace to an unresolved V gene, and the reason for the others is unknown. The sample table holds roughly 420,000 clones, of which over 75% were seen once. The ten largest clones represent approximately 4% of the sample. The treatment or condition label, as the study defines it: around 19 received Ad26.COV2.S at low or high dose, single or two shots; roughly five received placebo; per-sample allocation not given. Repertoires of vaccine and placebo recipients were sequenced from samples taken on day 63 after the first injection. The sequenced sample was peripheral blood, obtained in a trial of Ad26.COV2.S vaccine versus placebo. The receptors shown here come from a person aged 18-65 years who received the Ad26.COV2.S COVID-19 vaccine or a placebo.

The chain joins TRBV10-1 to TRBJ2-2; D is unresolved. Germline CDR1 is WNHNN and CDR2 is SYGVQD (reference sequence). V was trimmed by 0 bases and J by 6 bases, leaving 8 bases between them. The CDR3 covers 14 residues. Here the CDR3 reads CASSESTRSGELFF. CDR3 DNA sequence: TGCGCCAGCAGTGAGTCGACTCGATCCGGGGAGCTGTTTTTT.

As DNA, the CDR3 is TGCGCCAGCAGCCTTATGGCGGGAGACTCTAGCACAGATACGCAGTATTTT. This gives the protein CASSLMAGDSSTDTQYF. The gene calls are TRBV4-3 and TRBJ2-3; 7 bases fit TRBD2. CDR3 length equals 17 residues. CDR1 is LGHNA and CDR2 is YSLEER in the germline V gene. Unmatched junction bases numbered 10, after V lost 4 bases and J lost 0 bases.

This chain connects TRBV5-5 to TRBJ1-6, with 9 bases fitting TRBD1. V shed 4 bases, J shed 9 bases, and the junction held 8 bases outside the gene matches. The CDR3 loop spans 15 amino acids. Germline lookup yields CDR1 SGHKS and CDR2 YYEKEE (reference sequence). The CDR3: CASSPGQGLVSPLHF. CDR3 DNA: TGTGCCAGCAGCCCAGGACAGGGGCTCGTTTCACCCCTCCACTTT.

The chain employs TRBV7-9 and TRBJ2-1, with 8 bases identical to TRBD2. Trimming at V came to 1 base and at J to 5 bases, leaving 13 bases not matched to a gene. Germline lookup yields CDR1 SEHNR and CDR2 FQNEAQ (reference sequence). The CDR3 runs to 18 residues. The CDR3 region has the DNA TGTGCCAGCAGCTTAGGGTCGTCGAGCGGGGGTCGGGACAATGAGCAGTTCTTC. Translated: CASSLGSSSGGRDNEQFF. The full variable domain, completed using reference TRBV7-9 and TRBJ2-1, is DTGVSQNPRHKITKRGQNVTFRCDPISEHNRLYWYRQTLGQGPEFLTYFQNEAQLEKSRLLSDRFSAERPKGSFSTLEIQRTEQGDSAMYLCASSLGSSSGGRDNEQFFGPGTRLTVL.

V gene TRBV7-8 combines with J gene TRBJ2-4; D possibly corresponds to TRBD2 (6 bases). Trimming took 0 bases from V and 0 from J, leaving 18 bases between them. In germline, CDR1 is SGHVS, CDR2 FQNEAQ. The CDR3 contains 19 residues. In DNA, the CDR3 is TGTGCCAGCAGCTTAGCGGGAGGCTCCGGGGGATTAGCCAAAAACATTCAGTACTTC. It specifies CASSLAGGSGGLAKNIQYF.

In DNA form, the CDR3 reads TGTGCCAGTAGTATAACTGGACAGGACAATCAGCCCCAGCATTTT. Its translation is CASSITGQDNQPQHF. The rearrangement links TRBV19 to TRBJ1-5, with 7 nucleotides matching TRBD1. The CDR3 spans 15 residues. The trim removed 2 bases at V and 3 bases at J, leaving 4 bases unmatched. CDR1 LNHDA and CDR2 SQIVND come from the germline V gene (reference sequence).

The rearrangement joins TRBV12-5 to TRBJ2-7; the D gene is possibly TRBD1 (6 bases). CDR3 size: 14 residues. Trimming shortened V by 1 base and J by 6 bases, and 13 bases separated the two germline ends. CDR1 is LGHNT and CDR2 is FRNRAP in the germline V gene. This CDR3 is CASGLDGTLSEQYF. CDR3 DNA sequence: TGTGCTAGTGGTTTGGATGGGACACTTAGCGAGCAGTACTTC.

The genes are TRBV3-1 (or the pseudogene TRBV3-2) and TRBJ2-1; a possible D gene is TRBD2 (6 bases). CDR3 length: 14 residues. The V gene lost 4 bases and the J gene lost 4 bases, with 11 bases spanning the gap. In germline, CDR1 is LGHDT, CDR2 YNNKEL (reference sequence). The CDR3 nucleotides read TGTGCCAGCAGCCGGGTCGGGGGATACAATGAGCAGTTCTTC. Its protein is CASSRVGGYNEQFF.

The CDR3 loop is CASSSSDRGGNSPLHF. CDR3 nucleotide sequence: TGTGCCAGCAGTTCCTCGGACAGGGGAGGTAATTCACCCCTCCACTTT. This chain joins TRBV6-6 and TRBJ1-6; TRBD1 agrees at 9 bases. Per germline, CDR1 MNHNY and CDR2 SVGAGI (reference sequence). The V gene end was trimmed by 4 bases and the J gene end by 6 bases; junction bases not matched to a gene: 7. The CDR3 sequence is 16 residues long.

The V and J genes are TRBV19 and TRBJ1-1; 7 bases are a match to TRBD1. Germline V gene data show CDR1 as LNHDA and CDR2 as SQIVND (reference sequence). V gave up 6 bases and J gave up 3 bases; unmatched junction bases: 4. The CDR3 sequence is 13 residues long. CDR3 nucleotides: TGTGCCAGTAGCAATACAGGGGACACTGAAGCTTTCTTT. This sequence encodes CASSNTGDTEAFF.

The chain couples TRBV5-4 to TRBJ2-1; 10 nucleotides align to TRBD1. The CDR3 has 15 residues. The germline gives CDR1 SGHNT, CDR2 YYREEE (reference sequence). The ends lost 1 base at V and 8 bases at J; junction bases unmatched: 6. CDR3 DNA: TGTGCCAGCAGCTTGCCGGGACAGGGGAGGGATGAGCAGTTCTTC. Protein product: CASSLPGQGRDEQFF.

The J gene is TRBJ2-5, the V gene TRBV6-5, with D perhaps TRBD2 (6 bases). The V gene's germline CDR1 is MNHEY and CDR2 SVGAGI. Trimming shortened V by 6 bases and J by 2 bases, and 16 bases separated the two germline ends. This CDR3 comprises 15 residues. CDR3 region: CASSETGTQQETQYF. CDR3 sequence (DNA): TGTGCCAGCAGCGAGACCGGGACTCAGCAAGAGACCCAGTACTTC.

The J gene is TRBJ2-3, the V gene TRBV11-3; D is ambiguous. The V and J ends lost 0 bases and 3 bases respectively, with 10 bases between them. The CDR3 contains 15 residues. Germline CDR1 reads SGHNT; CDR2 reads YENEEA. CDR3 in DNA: TGTGCCAGCAGCTTAGAGGGCCTAGGGACAGATACGCAGTATTTT. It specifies CASSLEGLGTDTQYF. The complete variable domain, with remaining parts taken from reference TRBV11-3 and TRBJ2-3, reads EAGVVQSPRYKIIEKKQPVAFWCNPISGHNTLYWYLQNLGQGPELLIRYENEEAVDDSQLPKDRFSAERLKGVDSTLKIQPAELGDSAVYLCASSLEGLGTDTQYFGPGTRLTVL.

This CDR3 reads CASSTGRDRGTDTQYF. In DNA form, the CDR3 reads TGTGCCAGCAGTACTGGACGTGACAGGGGAACAGATACGCAGTATTTT. The chain combines TRBV5-4 with TRBJ2-3; 8 nucleotides align to TRBD1. The CDR3 consists of 16 residues. V shed 5 bases, J shed 3 bases, and the junction held 11 bases outside the gene matches. The V gene's germline CDR1 is SGHNT and CDR2 YYREEE (reference sequence). Looking up the rest from reference TRBV5-4 and TRBJ2-3 gives the full variable domain: ETGVTQSPTHLIKTRGQQVTLRCSSQSGHNTVSWYQQALGQGPQFIFQYYREEENGRGNFPPRFSGLQFPNYSSELNVNALELDDSALYLCASSTGRDRGTDTQYFGPGTRLTVL.

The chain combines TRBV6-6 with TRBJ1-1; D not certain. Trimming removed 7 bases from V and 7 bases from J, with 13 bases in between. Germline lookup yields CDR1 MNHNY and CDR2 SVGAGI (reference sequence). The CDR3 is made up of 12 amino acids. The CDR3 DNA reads TGTGCCAGCACCCACCGGGAGAGTGAAGCTTTCTTT. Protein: CASTHRESEAFF.

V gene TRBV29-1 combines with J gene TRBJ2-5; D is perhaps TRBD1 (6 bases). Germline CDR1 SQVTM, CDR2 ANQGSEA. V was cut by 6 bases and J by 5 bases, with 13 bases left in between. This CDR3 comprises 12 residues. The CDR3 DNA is TGCAGCGTGCTCAGGGGAAGGGAGACCCAGTACTTC. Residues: CSVLRGRETQYF. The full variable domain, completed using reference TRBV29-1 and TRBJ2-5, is SAVISQKPSRDICQRGTSLTIQCQVDSQVTMMFWYRQQPGQSLTLIATANQGSEATYESGFVIDKFPISRPNLTFSTLTVSNMSPEDSSIYLCSVLRGRETQYFGPGTRLLVL.

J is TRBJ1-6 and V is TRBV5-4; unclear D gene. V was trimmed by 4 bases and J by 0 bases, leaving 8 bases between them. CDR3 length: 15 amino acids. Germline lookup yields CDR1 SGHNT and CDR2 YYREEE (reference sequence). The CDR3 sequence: CASSLESSYNSPLHF. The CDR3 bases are TGTGCCAGCAGCCTAGAGAGCTCCTATAATTCACCCCTCCACTTT.

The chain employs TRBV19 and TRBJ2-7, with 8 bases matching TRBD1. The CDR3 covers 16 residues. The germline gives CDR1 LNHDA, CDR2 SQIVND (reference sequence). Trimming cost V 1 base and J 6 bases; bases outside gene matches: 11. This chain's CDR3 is CASSIGRGQGAVEQYF. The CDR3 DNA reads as TGTGCCAGTAGTATAGGTAGAGGTCAGGGGGCTGTCGAGCAGTACTTC. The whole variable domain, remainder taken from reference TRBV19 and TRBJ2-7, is DGGITQSPKYLFRKEGQNVTLSCEQNLNHDAMYWYRQDPGQGLRLIYYSQIVNDFQKGDIAEGYSVSREKKESFPLTVTSAQKNPTAFYLCASSIGRGQGAVEQYFGPGTRLTVT.

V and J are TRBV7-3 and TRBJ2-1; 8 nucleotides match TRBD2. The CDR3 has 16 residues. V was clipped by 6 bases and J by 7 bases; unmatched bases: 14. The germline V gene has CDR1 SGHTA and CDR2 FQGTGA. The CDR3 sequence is CASSPRLGGDSNEQFF. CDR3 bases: TGTGCCAGCAGTCCTCGACTCGGGGGGGATTCGAATGAGCAGTTCTTC.

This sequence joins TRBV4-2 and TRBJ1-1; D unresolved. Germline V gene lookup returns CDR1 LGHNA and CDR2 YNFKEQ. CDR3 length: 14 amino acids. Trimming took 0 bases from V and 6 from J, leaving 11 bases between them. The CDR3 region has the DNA TGTGCCAGCAGCCAAGAGACGGGGTTGCCTGAAGCTTTCTTT. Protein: CASSQETGLPEAFF.

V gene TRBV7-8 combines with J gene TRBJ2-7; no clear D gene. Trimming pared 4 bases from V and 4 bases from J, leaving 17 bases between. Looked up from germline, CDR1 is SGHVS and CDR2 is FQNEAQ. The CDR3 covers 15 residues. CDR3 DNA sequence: TGTGCCAGCAGCTCAACTACCCAGACCCTATACGAGCAGTACTTC. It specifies CASSSTTQTLYEQYF.

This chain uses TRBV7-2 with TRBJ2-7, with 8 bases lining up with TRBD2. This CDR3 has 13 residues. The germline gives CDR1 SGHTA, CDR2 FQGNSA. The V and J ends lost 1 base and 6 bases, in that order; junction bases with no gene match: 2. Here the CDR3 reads CASSLGTSREQYF. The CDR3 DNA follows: TGTGCCAGCAGCTTAGGGACTAGCCGCGAGCAGTACTTC.

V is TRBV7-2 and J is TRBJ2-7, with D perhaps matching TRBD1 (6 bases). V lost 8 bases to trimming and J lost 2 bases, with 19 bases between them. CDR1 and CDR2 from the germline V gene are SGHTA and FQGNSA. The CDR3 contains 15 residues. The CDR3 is CASAAGETEPYEQYF. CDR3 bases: TGTGCCAGCGCAGCAGGGGAGACCGAACCCTACGAGCAGTACTTC.

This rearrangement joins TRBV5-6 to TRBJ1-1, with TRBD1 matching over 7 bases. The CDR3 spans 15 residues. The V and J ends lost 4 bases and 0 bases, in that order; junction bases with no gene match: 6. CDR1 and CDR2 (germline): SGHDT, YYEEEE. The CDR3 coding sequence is TGTGCCAGCAGCCAGGGGGTTAAGGTGAACACTGAAGCTTTCTTT. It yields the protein CASSQGVKVNTEAFF. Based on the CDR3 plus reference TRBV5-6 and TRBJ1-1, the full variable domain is DAGVTQSPTHLIKTRGQQVTLRCSPKSGHDTVSWYQQALGQGPQFIFQYYEEEERQRGNFPDRFSGHQFPNYSSELNVNALLLGDSALYLCASSQGVKVNTEAFFGQGTRLTVV.

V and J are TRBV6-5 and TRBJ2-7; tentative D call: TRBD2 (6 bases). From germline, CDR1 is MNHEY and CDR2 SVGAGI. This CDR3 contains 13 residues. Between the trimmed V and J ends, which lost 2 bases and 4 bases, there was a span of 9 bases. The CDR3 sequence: CASSYRGAYEQYF. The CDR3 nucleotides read TGTGCCAGCAGTTACCGCGGGGCATACGAGCAGTACTTC.

In DNA form, the CDR3 reads TGTGCCAGTAGTGAGTCTAATGAGCAGTTCTTC. This gives the protein CASSESNEQFF. The J gene is TRBJ2-1, the V gene TRBV19; no clear D gene. The CDR3 covers 11 residues. V shed 5 bases and J shed 7 bases, with 6 bases lying between them. Germline CDR1 reads LNHDA; CDR2 reads SQIVND (reference sequence).

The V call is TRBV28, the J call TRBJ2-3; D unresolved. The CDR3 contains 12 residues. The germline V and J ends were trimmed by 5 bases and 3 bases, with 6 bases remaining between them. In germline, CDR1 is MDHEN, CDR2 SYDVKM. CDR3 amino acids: CASSPNTDTQYF. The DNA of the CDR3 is TGTGCCAGCAGTCCAAATACAGATACGCAGTATTTT.

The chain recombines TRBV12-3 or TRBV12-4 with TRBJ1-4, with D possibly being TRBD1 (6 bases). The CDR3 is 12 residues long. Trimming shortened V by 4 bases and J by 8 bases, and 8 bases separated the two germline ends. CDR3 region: CASSYQGEKLFF. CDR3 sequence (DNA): TGTGCCAGCAGTTACCAGGGGGAAAAACTGTTTTTT.

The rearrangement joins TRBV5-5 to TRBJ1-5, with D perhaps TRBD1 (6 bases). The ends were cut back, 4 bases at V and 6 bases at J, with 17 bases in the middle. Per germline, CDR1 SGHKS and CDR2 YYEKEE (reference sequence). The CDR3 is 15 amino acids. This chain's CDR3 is CASSREGGAVQPQHF. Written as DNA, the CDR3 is TGTGCCAGCAGCCGGGAGGGGGGCGCGGTTCAGCCCCAGCATTTT.

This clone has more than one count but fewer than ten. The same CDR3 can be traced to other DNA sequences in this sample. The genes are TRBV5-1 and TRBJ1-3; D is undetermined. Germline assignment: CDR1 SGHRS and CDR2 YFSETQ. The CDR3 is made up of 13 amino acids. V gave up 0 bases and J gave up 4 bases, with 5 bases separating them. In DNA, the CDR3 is TGCGCCAGCAGCTTGGGGCAGGGAAACACCATATATTTT. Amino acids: CASSLGQGNTIYF.

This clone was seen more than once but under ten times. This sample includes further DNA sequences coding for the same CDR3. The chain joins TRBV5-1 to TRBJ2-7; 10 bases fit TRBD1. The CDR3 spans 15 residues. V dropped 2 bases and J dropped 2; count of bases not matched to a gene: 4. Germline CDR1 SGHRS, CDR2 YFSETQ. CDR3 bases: TGCGCCAGCAGCTTAGATGGACAGGGGGCCTACGAGCAGTACTTC. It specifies CASSLDGQGAYEQYF.